Shown below are 32 T cell receptor beta chains from a single sample sequenced in a study of blood T cells in healthy people across ages. A J-beta primer mix and a sample-barcoded 5' primer were used in a second PCR of roughly 7 to 12 cycles. Via MiXCR, TCRdb re-called the 5' RACE reads, giving one row per CDR3 protein. This table has hundreds of thousands of distinct CDR3 sequences, 45% to 70% appearing once. The material sequenced was blood. The receptors were gathered from a man aged 35-49 years in good health.

This chain links TRBV12-5 with TRBJ2-1; 8 nucleotides align to TRBD1. Judging by the DNA end, TRBJ2-7 fits better; the J call may be wrong. The V gene's germline CDR1 is LGHNT and CDR2 FRNRAP. The CDR3 consists of 16 residues. Here the CDR3 reads CASGLSQGVQYNEQYF. CDR3 nucleotide sequence: TGTGCTAGTGGTTTGTCACAGGGGGTCCAATACAATGAGCAGTACTTC.

V gene TRBV11-1 combines with J gene TRBJ2-2; D is perhaps TRBD1 or TRBD2 (6 bases each). Trimming removed 3 bases at V and 2 bases at J, with 13 bases between. This CDR3 contains 16 residues. Germline lookup yields CDR1 SGHAT and CDR2 FQDESV (reference sequence). This CDR3 reads CASSFQVGGNTGELFF. CDR3 nucleotides: TGTGCCAGCAGCTTTCAGGTCGGGGGCAACACCGGGGAGCTGTTTTTT.

This clonotype was observed a few times. The chain recombines TRBV29-1 with TRBJ2-7; no firm D call. Per germline, CDR1 SQVTM and CDR2 ANQGSEA. V was trimmed by 2 bases and J by 0 bases, leaving 14 bases between them. The CDR3 covers 15 residues. The CDR3 region is CSVEMNRQSSYEQYF. DNA of the CDR3: TGCAGCGTTGAAATGAATAGGCAAAGCTCCTACGAGCAGTACTTC.

V and J are TRBV4-1 and TRBJ2-7, with D unclear. This CDR3 region has 15 residues. The V end lost 4 bases, the J end lost 2 bases, and 15 bases lay between the germline ends. Looked up from germline, CDR1 is MGHRA and CDR2 is YSYEKL. The CDR3, as DNA: TGCGCCAGCAGCCCTTTAATAGGGTCTGCCTACGAGCAGTACTTC. Encoded protein: CASSPLIGSAYEQYF.

V and J are TRBV5-5 and TRBJ2-3, with D unclear. The V end lost 4 bases, the J end lost 5 bases, and 11 bases lay between the germline ends. The CDR3 extends over 13 amino acids. Germline CDR1 and CDR2: SGHKS and YYEKEE (reference sequence). The DNA for the CDR3 is TGTGCCAGCAGCACAATCCTAGGAGATACGCAGTATTTT. Translated, it gives CASSTILGDTQYF.

The V and J genes are TRBV7-2 and TRBJ2-1; 8 bases are shared with TRBD1. The CDR3 is made up of 16 amino acids. V was pared by 6 bases and J by 0 bases, with 7 bases of the junction left unmatched. CDR1 is SGHTA and CDR2 is FQGNSA in the germline V gene. The CDR3 nucleotides read TGTGCCAGCAGTGCTCCCGGGACAGGCTCCTACAATGAGCAGTTCTTC. Translation gives CASSAPGTGSYNEQFF.

This chain uses TRBV10-2 with TRBJ2-2; 10 nucleotides line up with TRBD1. Per germline, CDR1 WSHSY and CDR2 SAAADI. This CDR3 is 14 amino acids long. J gave up 3 bases and V 10 bases, and 5 bases lay outside the gene matches. The CDR3 coding sequence is TGCGCCACAAGACAGGGGGCGGACACCGGGGAGCTGTTTTTT. This codes for CATRQGADTGELFF.

About this clonotype itself: At one boundary the junction diverges from the germline segment, which might be a read error. V usage is TRBV5-6 and J usage is TRBJ2-6; D perhaps matches TRBD1 (6 bases). Per the germline V gene, CDR1 is SGHDT and CDR2 is YYEEEE. The CDR3 extends over 18 amino acids. CDR3 in amino acids: CASSLGTVTSSGATVLTF. Here the CDR3 DNA reads TGTGCCAGCAGCTTGGGGACAGTGACGTCCTCTGGGGCCACCGTCCTGACTTTC.

The rearrangement uses TRBV28 and TRBJ2-3; 9 nucleotides agree with TRBD1. The CDR3 covers 15 residues. The V segment lost 3 bases and the J segment 5 bases; nucleotides outside the gene matches: 6. Germline values: CDR1 MDHEN, CDR2 SYDVKM. As DNA, the CDR3 is TGTGCCAGCAGTTTTCTACAGGGGGCGAGAGATACGCAGTATTTT. Its translation: CASSFLQGARDTQYF.

Concerning this clonotype: Because the CDR3 is missing its conserved closing phenylalanine or tryptophan, this is likely a read error. The chain recombines TRBV5-1 with TRBJ2-5; TRBD1 aligns across 10 bases. Per germline, CDR1 SGHRS and CDR2 YFSETQ. There are 17 residues in the CDR3. CDR3 residues: CASSVPGQGIEGETQYI. CDR3 nucleotide sequence: TGCGCTAGCAGCGTACCGGGACAGGGGATTGAAGGGGAGACCCAGTACATC.

The rearrangement uses TRBV20-1 and TRBJ2-3, with TRBD2 matching over 12 bases. The CDR3 is 16 amino acids. From germline, CDR1 is DFQATT and CDR2 SNEGSKA (reference sequence). J was trimmed by 3 bases and V by 3 bases; bases with no gene match: 7. CDR3 DNA sequence: TGCAGTGCTAGTGGGGCTAGCGGGAGGGGGACAGATACGCAGTATTTT. Encoded protein: CSASGASGRGTDTQYF.

This clonotype was seen a handful of times. The genes are TRBV5-1 and TRBJ1-2; D not resolved. The length of the CDR3 is 14 residues. Germline CDR1 and CDR2: SGHRS and YFSETQ. Trimming left V 0 bases short and J 8 bases short, with 14 bases between. CDR3 sequence (DNA): TGCGCCAGCAGCTTGGCCGACGGAAAGACGGGCTACACCTTC. Translating gives CASSLADGKTGYTF.

The V gene is TRBV25-1, the J gene TRBJ1-2; D is possibly TRBD1 (5 bases). This CDR3 comprises 12 residues. The ends were cut back, 5 bases at V and 6 bases at J, with 10 bases in the middle. Germline V gives CDR1 MGHDK, CDR2 SYGVNS. CDR3 in amino acids: CASSFPGNGYTF. In DNA, the CDR3 is TGTGCCAGCAGTTTTCCAGGGAATGGCTACACCTTC.

The chain joins TRBV7-8 to TRBJ2-4; D is unresolved. The CDR3 has 14 amino acids. V was clipped by 7 bases and J by 0 bases, with 10 bases between them. Germline V gives CDR1 SGHVS, CDR2 FQNEAQ. This chain's CDR3 is CASTGELAKNIQYF. CDR3 nucleotides: TGTGCCAGCACTGGAGAACTAGCCAAAAACATTCAGTACTTC.

This chain links TRBV5-6 with TRBJ2-7; D gene ambiguous. V lost 1 base, J lost 4 bases, and 15 bases lay in between. Per germline, CDR1 SGHDT and CDR2 YYEEEE. This CDR3 region has 15 residues. The CDR3 DNA is TGTGCCAGCAGCTTGTTGCAACAAAAGGGTTACGAGCAGTACTTC. Protein: CASSLLQQKGYEQYF. Looking up the rest from reference TRBV5-6 and TRBJ2-7 gives the full variable domain: DAGVTQSPTHLIKTRGQQVTLRCSPKSGHDTVSWYQQALGQGPQFIFQYYEEEERQRGNFPDRFSGHQFPNYSSELNVNALLLGDSALYLCASSLLQQKGYEQYFGPGTRLTVT.

This clonotype appeared many times. V and J are TRBV20-1 and TRBJ2-7, with 8 bases fitting TRBD1. Trimming took 1 base from V and 6 from J; bases not matched to a gene: 11. From germline, CDR1 is DFQATT and CDR2 SNEGSKA (reference sequence). The CDR3 contains 15 residues. The CDR3 reads CSARALGEDRGEQYF. CDR3 bases: TGCAGTGCTAGAGCCCTCGGGGAAGACAGGGGCGAGCAGTACTTC.

The V call is TRBV6-1, the J call TRBJ2-5, with TRBD1 matching over 10 bases. Unmatched junction bases numbered 4, after V lost 7 bases and J lost 2 bases. The CDR3 runs 14 residues. Germline V gene data show CDR1 as MNHNS and CDR2 as SASEGT. CDR3: CASILDRGQETQYF. As DNA, the CDR3 is TGTGCCAGCATTCTGGACAGGGGGCAAGAGACCCAGTACTTC.

The V gene is TRBV6-4, the J gene TRBJ2-1; possibly TRBD2 for D (6 bases). The J call is uncertain, as TRBJ2-7 better fits the DNA end. The CDR3 loop spans 15 amino acids. CDR1 and CDR2 (germline): MRHNA, SNTAGT. CDR3 loop: CASSPRDSDYNEQYF. DNA for the CDR3: TGTGCCAGCAGTCCCCGGGACTCGGATTACAATGAGCAGTACTTC.

The rearrangement uses TRBV29-1 and TRBJ1-5, with 8 bases fitting TRBD1. This CDR3 has 17 amino acids. Per germline, CDR1 SQVTM and CDR2 ANQGSEA. V shed 4 bases and J 1 base; nucleotides not matched to a gene: 12. The CDR3 is CSVVTRQGIGSNQPQHF. The CDR3, as DNA: TGCAGCGTTGTAACCCGACAGGGGATAGGAAGCAATCAGCCCCAGCATTTT.

This clonotype was seen at least ten times. The chain has TRBV5-1 and TRBJ2-6; no reliable D call. The CDR3 sequence is 15 residues long. The germline V gene has CDR1 SGHRS and CDR2 YFSETQ. V was shortened by 5 bases and J by 2 bases, with 11 bases between the two germline ends. CDR3 nucleotide sequence: TGCGCCAGCAGTCAGGACGAGGCTGGGGCCAACGTCCTGACTTTC. As protein: CASSQDEAGANVLTF. Full variable domain (rest looked up from reference TRBV5-1 and TRBJ2-6): KAGVTQTPRYLIKTRGQQVTLSCSPISGHRSVSWYQQTPGQGLQFLFEYFSETQRNKGNFPGRFSGRQFSNSRSEMNVSTLELGDSALYLCASSQDEAGANVLTFGAGSRLTVL.

The V call is TRBV29-1, the J call TRBJ2-5; 12 nucleotides align to TRBD1. The J call may be wrong; the DNA end is better matched by TRBJ2-4. The CDR3 extends over 15 amino acids. From germline, CDR1 is SQVTM and CDR2 ANQGSEA. The CDR3 sequence: CSVVRGTGGANIQYF. The CDR3 region has the DNA TGCAGCGTTGTAAGGGGGACAGGGGGCGCGAACATTCAGTACTTC.

The V call is TRBV7-2, the J call TRBJ2-7; D ambiguous. Looked up from germline, CDR1 is SGHTA and CDR2 is FQGNSA. Trimming took off 7 bases at V and 3 bases at J, with 19 bases between the two ends. The CDR3 consists of 15 residues. The CDR3 reads CASIQAATLHYEQYF. CDR3 DNA: TGTGCCAGCATCCAGGCTGCGACCCTGCACTACGAGCAGTACTTC.

The chain carries TRBV9 and TRBJ2-6, with TRBD1 as a possible D gene (5 bases). This CDR3 region has 14 residues. From germline, CDR1 is SGDLS and CDR2 YYNGEE. Trimming left V 6 bases short and J 1 base short, with 8 bases between. The CDR3 nucleotides read TGTGCCAGCAATCAGGGATCTGGGGCCAACGTCCTGACTTTC. Residues: CASNQGSGANVLTF.

CDR3 region: CSARTGETYEQYF. As DNA, the CDR3 is TGCAGCGCCCGGACAGGGGAGACCTACGAGCAGTACTTC. The chain uses TRBV29-1 and TRBJ2-7, with TRBD1 matching 9 bases. The CDR3 is made up of 13 amino acids. Losses at the gene ends were 7 bases for V and 2 bases for J; bases not matched to a gene: 6. CDR1 and CDR2 (germline): SQVTM, ANQGSEA.

The rearrangement uses TRBV11-3 and TRBJ2-1; a possible D gene is TRBD2 (5 bases). The CDR3 extends over 13 amino acids. Germline V CDR1 and CDR2: SGHNT, YENEEA. Trimming took 1 base from V and 8 from J, leaving 9 bases between them. Written as DNA, the CDR3 is TGTGCCAGCAGCTTAGTCGGGGTACATGAGCAGTTCTTC. Protein: CASSLVGVHEQFF.

This sequence joins TRBV20-1 and TRBJ1-5; D remains ambiguous. V was cut by 0 bases and J by 6 bases, with 18 bases left in between. The CDR3 totals 16 residues. Germline V lookup: CDR1 DFQATT, CDR2 SNEGSKA (reference sequence). CDR3 amino acids: CSARDRNKGSLQPQHF. As DNA, the CDR3 is TGCAGTGCTAGAGATCGCAATAAGGGCAGCCTTCAGCCCCAGCATTTT.

The chain combines TRBV9 with TRBJ2-7; 13 positions match TRBD2. Per germline, CDR1 SGDLS and CDR2 YYNGEE. The J segment lost 6 bases and the V segment lost 3 bases, leaving 6 bases of the junction unmatched. The CDR3 is 15 residues long. Written as DNA, the CDR3 is TGTGCCAGCAGCGCCGGACTAGCGGGGGAGGTCGAGCAGTACTTC. Encoded protein: CASSAGLAGEVEQYF.

This clonotype was seen only a few times. The chain has TRBV11-3 and TRBJ2-5, with D possibly TRBD1 on 6 matching bases. The V end was cut by 2 bases, the J end by 2 bases, with 12 bases between. The CDR3 length is 15 residues. Germline CDR1 SGHNT, CDR2 YENEEA. The CDR3 reads CASSLRGSWQETQYF. The CDR3 region has the DNA TGTGCCAGCAGCTTAAGGGGGAGTTGGCAAGAGACCCAGTACTTC.

The chain recombines TRBV3-1 with TRBJ1-6; 7 bases map to TRBD1. The junction had 2 bases not matched to a gene; V was cut back by 2 bases and J by 7 bases. The length of the CDR3 is 14 residues. Germline V gives CDR1 LGHDT, CDR2 YNNKEL (reference sequence). CDR3 in DNA: TGTGCCAGCAGCCAAATGGACAGGAATTCACCCCTCCACTTT. This codes for CASSQMDRNSPLHF.

This chain connects TRBV29-1 to TRBJ1-2; 7 bases map to TRBD1. The CDR3 consists of 12 residues. The germline V gene has CDR1 SQVTM and CDR2 ANQGSEA. V lost 5 bases to trimming and J lost 6 bases; unmatched junction nucleotides: 6. CDR3 coding DNA: TGCAGCGTTACACCCGGGACAGATGGCTACACCTTC. Translated: CSVTPGTDGYTF.

The chain is built from TRBV3-1 and TRBJ1-2, with D unresolved. The V end was cut by 2 bases, the J end by 2 bases, with 21 bases between. The CDR3 is 18 residues long. Germline V gene sequence: CDR1 LGHDT, CDR2 YNNKEL (reference sequence). The CDR3 here is CASSQRAHKDGVNYGYTF. The CDR3 region has the DNA TGTGCCAGCAGCCAAAGAGCCCATAAGGACGGGGTGAACTATGGCTACACCTTC.

There are a few counts of this clonotype. The chain is built from TRBV20-1 and TRBJ1-2; D unclear. CDR3 length: 8 amino acids. The germline V gene has CDR1 DFQATT and CDR2 SNEGSKA (reference sequence). Between the trimmed V and J ends, which lost 6 bases and 10 bases, there was a span of 6 bases. CDR3 region: CSAGDYTF. As DNA, the CDR3 is TGCAGTGCCGGTGACTACACCTTC.